The 26 T cell receptor beta chains below all came from one sample that was sequenced in a study of CD8+ T cells in alopecia areata (dated by TCRdb to about 2018). The time point label corresponds to: about 25 weeks on oral tofacitinib. The treatment or condition tag for this specimen amounts to: oral pan-JAK inhibitor, 5-10 mg twice daily. Library preparation used the immunoSEQ multiplex PCR assay. RNA was extracted from all samples and reverse transcribed into cDNA as template for TCR sequencing. TCRdb stores this immuneACCESS table with in-frame sequences only. Part of the clones is absent; in the studies checked, under half of the shortfall reflects unresolved V genes, and no reason is known for the rest. The sample yields 150,000 to 200,000 clones; roughly 60% were counted once. The leading ten clones occupy 5.5% of the sample. This sample comprised CD4+ T cells sorted from blood, obtained at week 24, from a patient treated with tofacitinib. The receptors stem from a human donor with alopecia areata.

This clone was found a few times. The chain employs TRBV28 and TRBJ1-5; the D gene is possibly TRBD1 (6 bases). Germline-derived CDR1 and CDR2 are MDHEN and SYDVKM. Trimming took off 7 bases at V and 1 base at J, with 14 bases between the two ends. This CDR3 region has 15 residues. CDR3 sequence (DNA): TGTGCCAGCACTGGAGGGGGGAGGAGCAATCAGCCCCAGCATTTT. This encodes CASTGGGRSNQPQHF.

The chain links TRBV25-1 to TRBJ2-5; TRBD2 matches 13 bases. Germline-derived CDR1 and CDR2 are MGHDK and SYGVNS. This CDR3 spans 14 amino acids. The trim removed 8 bases at V and 2 bases at J, leaving 2 bases unmatched. The CDR3 sequence is CASELAGGQETQYF. For the CDR3, the DNA is TGTGCCAGCGAACTAGCGGGGGGGCAAGAGACCCAGTACTTC.

The genes are TRBV11-1 and TRBJ2-5, with a weak D call TRBD2 (6 bases). The CDR3 consists of 16 residues. CDR1 is SGHAT and CDR2 is FQDESV in the germline V gene (reference sequence). V was clipped by 7 bases and J by 3 bases, with 21 bases between them. The CDR3 reads CASNNYGAGTEETQYF. In DNA form, the CDR3 reads TGTGCCAGCAACAACTACGGGGCGGGGACTGAAGAGACCCAGTACTTC.

Only a few counts were recorded for this clone. The V and J genes are TRBV19 and TRBJ1-1; the D gene is possibly TRBD1 (5 bases). The V gene lost 7 bases and the J gene lost 0 bases, with 9 bases spanning the gap. Germline CDR1 LNHDA, CDR2 SQIVND (reference sequence). The CDR3 runs 13 residues. The chain's CDR3 is CASTEGLNTEAFF. The DNA of the CDR3 is TGTGCCAGTACGGAGGGGCTGAACACTGAAGCTTTCTTT.

The sample holds one count of this clone. V and J are TRBV7-3 and TRBJ2-3; D is possibly TRBD2 (5 bases). V was pared by 5 bases and J by 6 bases, with 12 bases between. Germline CDR1 is SGHTA and CDR2 is FQGTGA. The length of the CDR3 is 13 residues. The CDR3 protein is CASSPRPGDTQYF. The CDR3 nucleotides read TGTGCCAGCAGCCCCAGACCGGGGGATACGCAGTATTTT.

Only a few counts were recorded for this clone. The chain is built from TRBV25-1 and TRBJ2-2; the D gene could be TRBD1 or TRBD2 (5 bases each). The germline V gene encodes CDR1 MGHDK and CDR2 SYGVNS. The CDR3 consists of 17 residues. V lost 3 bases, J lost 5 bases, and 19 bases lay in between. The CDR3 region has the DNA TGTGCCAGCAGTGACCCCACAACTAGAGCAGGGACCGGGGAGCTGTTTTTT. Translated: CASSDPTTRAGTGELFF.

CDR3 in amino acids: CASSSGNQNSNEKLFF. For the CDR3, the DNA is TGCGCCAGCAGCTCGGGAAACCAGAACTCTAATGAAAAACTGTTTTTT. The genes are TRBV5-1 and TRBJ1-4; D is ambiguous. This CDR3 has 16 amino acids. Germline loops: CDR1 SGHRS, CDR2 YFSETQ. Trimming shortened V by 3 bases and J by 3 bases, and 15 bases separated the two germline ends.

This clone has just a few counts. The CDR3 sequence: CASSYGRGPATGELFF. CDR3 nucleotides: TGTGCCAGCAGTTACGGCAGGGGGCCGGCCACCGGGGAGCTGTTTTTT. The gene calls are TRBV6-5 and TRBJ2-2; 8 bases are shared with TRBD1. The CDR3 has 16 amino acids. The V gene end was trimmed by 2 bases and the J gene end by 4 bases; junction bases not matched to a gene: 6. Germline V gene lookup returns CDR1 MNHEY and CDR2 SVGAGI.

In DNA form, the CDR3 reads TGTGCCAGCAGCTCGCAGGGAAATAGGGAGACCCAGTACTTC. Translated, it gives CASSSQGNRETQYF. The chain employs TRBV9 and TRBJ2-5; the D gene is possibly TRBD1 (5 bases). Germline V CDR1 and CDR2: SGDLS, YYNGEE. The CDR3 runs 14 residues. V was pared by 4 bases and J by 5 bases, with 15 bases between.

This sequence joins TRBV15 and TRBJ2-3, with D unresolved. Per germline, CDR1 LNHNV and CDR2 YYDKDF (reference sequence). V shed 6 bases and J shed 2 bases, with 12 bases lying between them. The CDR3 totals 14 residues. CDR3 sequence: CATSSGGATDTQYF. CDR3 sequence (DNA): TGTGCCACCAGTTCGGGCGGAGCCACAGATACGCAGTATTTT. The entire variable domain, with the rest obtained from reference TRBV15 and TRBJ2-3, is as follows: DAMVIQNPRYQVTQFGKPVTLSCSQTLNHNVMYWYQQKSSQAPKLLFHYYDKDFNNEADTPDNFQSRRPNTSFCFLDIRSPGLGDTAMYLCATSSGGATDTQYFGPGTRLTVL.

The V gene is TRBV11-1, the J gene TRBJ2-5; 10 nucleotides align to TRBD2. There are 14 residues in the CDR3. Germline CDR1 and CDR2: SGHAT and FQDESV (reference sequence). Unmatched junction bases numbered 5, after V lost 5 bases and J lost 5 bases. Here the CDR3 reads CASSPSGRGETQYF. For the CDR3, the DNA is TGTGCCAGCAGCCCTAGCGGGAGAGGGGAGACCCAGTACTTC.

This chain joins TRBV19 and TRBJ2-3; D may correspond to TRBD1 or TRBD2 (5 bases each). V was shortened by 5 bases and J by 0 bases, with 9 bases between the two germline ends. The CDR3 extends over 14 amino acids. CDR1 is LNHDA and CDR2 is SQIVND in the germline V gene (reference sequence). The CDR3 DNA follows: TGTGCCAGTAGTCTCCGGGACAGCACAGATACGCAGTATTTT. Residues: CASSLRDSTDTQYF. Drawing the rest from reference TRBV19 and TRBJ2-3, the complete variable domain is DGGITQSPKYLFRKEGQNVTLSCEQNLNHDAMYWYRQDPGQGLRLIYYSQIVNDFQKGDIAEGYSVSREKKESFPLTVTSAQKNPTAFYLCASSLRDSTDTQYFGPGTRLTVL.

The chain is built from TRBV7-9 and TRBJ2-2; D uncertain. This CDR3 spans 14 amino acids. Germline loops: CDR1 SEHNR, CDR2 FQNEAQ (reference sequence). Trimming took 6 bases from V and 6 from J, leaving 14 bases between them. The CDR3 is CASSPFSVSGELFF. The CDR3 DNA reads TGTGCCAGCAGTCCATTCAGCGTCTCCGGGGAGCTGTTTTTT.

This chain links TRBV2 with TRBJ2-5; weak D call: TRBD1 (9 bases). The length of the CDR3 is 16 residues. Germline CDR1 is SNHLY and CDR2 is FYNNEI. Between the trimmed V and J ends, which lost 9 bases and 2 bases, there was a span of 22 bases. The CDR3 DNA sequence: TGTGCCAGAGGACAGGGGAGCGGGAGTGTACAAGAGACCCAGTACTTC. It encodes CARGQGSGSVQETQYF.

This clone was recorded a few times. The gene calls are TRBV7-2 and TRBJ2-1; D might be TRBD2 (6 bases). From germline, CDR1 is SGHTA and CDR2 FQGNSA. V was cut by 3 bases and J by 5 bases, with 8 bases left in between. The CDR3 covers 13 residues. CDR3 sequence reads: CASSLDYNNEQFF. The DNA of the CDR3 is TGTGCCAGCAGCTTGGACTACAACAATGAGCAGTTCTTC.

This clone occurred a few times. The chain uses TRBV18 and TRBJ2-6; D possibly corresponds to TRBD1 (5 bases). Per germline, CDR1 KGHSH and CDR2 LQKENI. Trimming cost V 2 bases and J 5 bases, with 10 bases left between them. The CDR3 sequence is 15 residues long. The CDR3 nucleotides are TGTGCCAGCTCACCAATGCAGGGCTGGGCCAACGTCCTGACTTTC. It is translated as CASSPMQGWANVLTF.

The chain has TRBV30 and TRBJ1-3; 10 bases agree with TRBD1. Germline V gene data show CDR1 as GTSNPN and CDR2 as SVGIG (reference sequence). V shed 5 bases, J shed 2 bases, and the junction held 3 bases outside the gene matches. The CDR3 sequence is 14 residues long. The DNA of the CDR3 is TGTGCCTGGGGGACAGGGGCGGCTGGAAACACCATATATTTT. The encoded protein is CAWGTGAAGNTIYF.

The chain uses TRBV2 and TRBJ2-1; 11 bases align to TRBD2. V was pared by 5 bases and J by 14 bases, with 11 bases of the junction left unmatched. There are 14 residues in the CDR3. CDR1 and CDR2 (germline): SNHLY, FYNNEI. In DNA form, the CDR3 reads TGTGCCAGCAGTACGGCACTTAGCGGGAGGGCGAAGTTCTTC. It translates to CASSTALSGRAKFF. Using reference TRBV2 and TRBJ2-1 for the parts outside the CDR3, the full variable domain is EPEVTQTPSHQVTQMGQEVILRCVPISNHLYFYWYRQILGQKVEFLVSFYNNEISEKSEIFDDQFSVERPDGSNFTLKIRSTKLEDSAMYFCASSTALSGRAKFFGPGTRLTVL.

V gene TRBV15 combines with J gene TRBJ1-5; weak D call: TRBD1 (6 bases). V shed 0 bases and J shed 5 bases, with 14 bases lying between them. CDR3 size: 16 residues. Germline CDR1 and CDR2: LNHNV and YYDKDF (reference sequence). The CDR3 nucleotides read TGTGCCACCAGCAGAGATAGCGGACAGCTATATCAGCCCCAGCATTTT. Translating it yields CATSRDSGQLYQPQHF.

The J gene is TRBJ1-1, the V gene TRBV6-5; D unresolved. The germline gives CDR1 MNHEY, CDR2 SVGAGI. The CDR3 length is 14 residues. Trimming took 5 bases from V and 3 from J, leaving 13 bases between them. CDR3 coding DNA: TGTGCCAGCAGTATATCTCGTAGGGACACTGAAGCTTTCTTT. Its protein is CASSISRRDTEAFF.

This CDR3 is CASSIHPSGPYSSYNEQFF. CDR3 nucleotide sequence: TGTGCCAGTAGTATTCATCCTAGCGGTCCCTATAGCTCCTACAATGAGCAGTTCTTC. The gene calls are TRBV19 and TRBJ2-1; TRBD2 agrees at 7 bases. The CDR3 is 19 residues long. The J segment lost 0 bases and the V segment lost 3 bases, leaving 14 bases of the junction unmatched. Per the germline V gene, CDR1 is LNHDA and CDR2 is SQIVND (reference sequence).

V gene TRBV5-1 combines with J gene TRBJ2-1, with D unresolved. The CDR3 totals 14 residues. V gave up 4 bases and J gave up 10 bases, with 18 bases separating them. Per the germline V gene, CDR1 is SGHRS and CDR2 is YFSETQ. CDR3 loop: CASSPSDSILEQFF. The CDR3 region has the DNA TGCGCCAGCAGCCCCTCAGACTCTATTCTGGAGCAGTTCTTC. The whole variable domain, filled in from reference TRBV5-1 and TRBJ2-1, reads KAGVTQTPRYLIKTRGQQVTLSCSPISGHRSVSWYQQTPGQGLQFLFEYFSETQRNKGNFPGRFSGRQFSNSRSEMNVSTLELGDSALYLCASSPSDSILEQFFGPGTRLTVL.

V and J are TRBV30 and TRBJ2-3; D is unclear. Deletions cut 0 bases from V and 7 bases from J, with 8 bases between. The CDR3 is 12 residues long. Germline values: CDR1 GTSNPN, CDR2 SVGIG (reference sequence). The CDR3 sequence: CAWSVWLYTQYF. The CDR3, as DNA: TGTGCCTGGAGTGTGTGGCTCTATACGCAGTATTTT.

This clone came up once. The J gene is TRBJ1-2, the V gene TRBV13; no clear D. Per germline, CDR1 PRHDT and CDR2 FYEKMQ (reference sequence). This CDR3 contains 15 residues. Trimming removed 4 bases at V and 2 bases at J, with 14 bases between. This CDR3 is CASSSMSGWNYGYTF. CDR3 bases: TGTGCCAGCAGCTCCATGTCGGGGTGGAACTATGGCTACACCTTC.

The chain uses TRBV6-5 and TRBJ2-2, with D unclear. This CDR3 contains 12 residues. V was trimmed by 7 bases and J by 3 bases, leaving 6 bases between them. Germline V lookup: CDR1 MNHEY, CDR2 SVGAGI. CDR3 sequence: CASTSYTGELFF. For the CDR3, the DNA is TGTGCCAGCACCTCCTACACCGGGGAGCTGTTTTTT.

This clone came up a few times. The V and J genes are TRBV19 and TRBJ2-1; 11 bases map to TRBD1. Germline values: CDR1 LNHDA, CDR2 SQIVND (reference sequence). V shed 3 bases and J 6 bases; nucleotides not matched to a gene: 10. CDR3 size: 17 residues. CDR3 in DNA: TGTGCCAGTAGTATTCGGGTCGGGACAGGGGGAGGCAATGAGCAGTTCTTC. Protein: CASSIRVGTGGGNEQFF.